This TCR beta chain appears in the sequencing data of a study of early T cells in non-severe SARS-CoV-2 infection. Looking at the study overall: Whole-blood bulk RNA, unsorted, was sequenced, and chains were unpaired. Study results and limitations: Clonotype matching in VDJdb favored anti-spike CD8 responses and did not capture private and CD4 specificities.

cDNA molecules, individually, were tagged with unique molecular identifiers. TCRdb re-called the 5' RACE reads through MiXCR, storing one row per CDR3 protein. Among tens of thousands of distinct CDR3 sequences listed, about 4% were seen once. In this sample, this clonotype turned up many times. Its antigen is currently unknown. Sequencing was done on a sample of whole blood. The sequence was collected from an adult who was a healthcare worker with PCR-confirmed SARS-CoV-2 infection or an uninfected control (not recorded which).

The CDR3 bases are TGTGCCAGCAGTGAACCTGGAACGAACACTGAAGCTTTCTTT. Its protein product is CASSEPGTNTEAFF. The chain joins TRBV25-1 to TRBJ1-1; the D is unclear. The CDR3 has 14 amino acids. Germline CDR1 and CDR2: MGHDK and SYGVNS. Deletions cut 2 bases from V and 1 base from J, with 8 bases between.